Listed here are 2 T cell receptor beta chains from one sample, sequenced in a study of neoadjuvant anti-PD-1 for oral cavity cancer. This sample's time point: after neoadjuvant nivolumab, at surgical resection. This table comes from immunoSEQ multiplex PCR, and its TCRdb copy is limited to in-frame clones, with some not included. This sample has over 13,000 clones, with roughly 73% found just once. The sequences come from PBMCs, collected after nivolumab (anti-PD-1) treatment. Source of these receptors: a person between 40 and 85 years old with oral cavity squamous cell carcinoma.

The chain joins TRBV6-1 to TRBJ1-1; 7 bases fit TRBD1. The length of the CDR3 is 14 residues. CDR1 is MNHNS, CDR2 SASEGT, per germline. V was clipped by 4 bases and J by 3 bases; unmatched bases: 5. CDR3 sequence reads: CASSVQGFYTEAFF. CDR3 nucleotides: TGTGCCAGCAGTGTACAGGGGTTTTACACTGAAGCTTTCTTT.

This clone was found a few times. This chain uses TRBV28 with TRBJ2-7; 8 nucleotides align to TRBD2. CDR1 and CDR2 (germline): MDHEN, SYDVKM. J lost 3 bases, V lost 6 bases, and 16 bases had no gene match. This CDR3 has 17 amino acids. CDR3 protein: CASSPIPGTRTSYEQYF. DNA for the CDR3: TGTGCCAGCAGCCCTATCCCCGGGACTAGAACTAGCTACGAGCAGTACTTC.